One sample yielded the 15 T cell receptor beta chains listed below, sequenced in a study of brain T cells in children with intractable seizures. The data were produced by immunoSEQ multiplex PCR, yet TCRdb's version contains in-frame clones alone and is incomplete. The table has around 38,000 clones, around 90% seen once. The sequencing used peripheral blood, collected at surgery. The receptors originated from a girl aged 2 to 10 with tuberous sclerosis and intractable seizures.

The chain links TRBV21-1 to TRBJ1-1; the D call TRBD1 from the table was never checked on the DNA. TRBV21-1 is given as a pseudogene. CDR3 size: 12 residues. In nucleotides, the CDR3 is TGTGCCAGCAGCAAAAACAGGAGTGAAGCTTTCTTT. Protein: CASSKNRSEAFF.

This clone was seen once. The V gene is TRBV3-1 (or the pseudogene TRBV3-2), the J gene TRBJ1-1, with D possibly matching TRBD1 (5 bases). This CDR3 comprises 15 residues. Between the trimmed V and J ends, which lost 4 bases and 5 bases, there was a span of 17 bases. CDR1 and CDR2 from the germline V gene are LGHDT and YNNKEL (reference sequence). The CDR3 DNA is TGTGCCAGCAGCCCCCAGTCGGGACGAGGGACTGAAGCTTTCTTT. Translation: CASSPQSGRGTEAFF.

This chain connects TRBV25-1 to TRBJ2-3; D call uncertain. V was shortened by 0 bases and J by 3 bases, with 1 base between the two germline ends. The CDR3 length is 12 residues. Germline values: CDR1 MGHDK, CDR2 SYGVNS. The CDR3 here is CASSEYTDTQYF. In nucleotides, the CDR3 is TGTGCCAGCAGTGAATATACAGATACGCAGTATTTT.

The chain employs TRBV5-4 and TRBJ2-5; 9 nucleotides match TRBD2. From germline, CDR1 is SGHNT and CDR2 YYREEE (reference sequence). J gave up 2 bases and V 1 base, and 9 bases lay outside the gene matches. This CDR3 has 17 amino acids. DNA for the CDR3: TGTGCCAGCAGCTTGTGGGGAAGAGCGGGGGGACAAGAGACCCAGTACTTC. It translates to CASSLWGRAGGQETQYF.

This chain joins TRBV11-2 and TRBJ2-7; the D gene is possibly TRBD2 (5 bases). The germline CDR1 and CDR2 sequences are SGHAT and FQNNGV. The CDR3 is made up of 15 amino acids. V lost 2 bases and J lost 4, with 15 bases in between. The CDR3 protein is CASSLRPEAVYEQYF. The DNA of the CDR3 is TGTGCCAGCAGCTTACGGCCGGAGGCCGTTTACGAGCAGTACTTC.

The V gene is TRBV24-1, the J gene TRBJ2-3; D possibly corresponds to TRBD2 (7 bases). The CDR3 contains 14 residues. The germline V and J ends were trimmed by 6 bases and 4 bases, with 13 bases remaining between them. Germline-derived CDR1 and CDR2 are KGHDR and SFDVKD. The chain's CDR3 is CATSRTGRADTQYF. DNA of the CDR3: TGTGCCACCAGTCGAACAGGGAGGGCAGATACGCAGTATTTT.

The chain links TRBV12-3 or TRBV12-4 to TRBJ2-7; D call uncertain. V lost 5 bases and J 6 bases, leaving 11 bases between the germline ends. CDR3 length: 12 residues. Here the CDR3 reads CASSPRWAEQYF. In nucleotides, the CDR3 is TGTGCCAGCAGTCCCCGTTGGGCCGAGCAGTACTTC.

J is TRBJ1-2 and V is TRBV2; perhaps TRBD1 as D (5 bases). In germline, CDR1 is SNHLY, CDR2 FYNNEI. The ends were cut back, 2 bases at V and 6 bases at J, with 10 bases in the middle. This CDR3 is built from 13 residues. The CDR3 sequence is CASSETGLDGYTF. CDR3 nucleotide sequence: TGTGCCAGCAGTGAAACAGGCCTGGATGGCTACACCTTC.

V and J are TRBV2 and TRBJ2-7; maybe TRBD1 (6 bases). CDR3 length: 13 amino acids. CDR1 and CDR2 (germline): SNHLY, FYNNEI. CDR3 sequence (DNA): TGTGCGTCAGCGTACGGGACAACCTACGAGCAGTACGTC. It encodes CASAYGTTYEQYV.

This chain's CDR3 is CASSLDGSYEQYF. The CDR3 nucleotides read TGTGCCAGCAGTTTGGACGGTTCCTACGAGCAGTACTTC. This chain joins TRBV6-6 and TRBJ2-7; D remains ambiguous. Per the germline V gene, CDR1 is MNHNY and CDR2 is SVGAGI (reference sequence). The CDR3 is made up of 13 amino acids. V shed 4 bases and J shed 1 base, with 8 bases lying between them.

This chain joins TRBV9 and TRBJ2-5; 8 bases are shared with TRBD2. The germline V gene encodes CDR1 SGDLS and CDR2 YYNGEE. V trimming: 4 bases; J trimming: 4 bases; junction bases outside the gene matches: 12. This CDR3 has 16 amino acids. The CDR3 DNA reads TGTGCCAGCAGCCCCCGACTAGCGACCTCCCCAGAGACCCAGTACTTC. It is translated as CASSPRLATSPETQYF.

The rearrangement links TRBV11-3 to TRBJ2-5, with 7 bases fitting TRBD1. CDR1 and CDR2 (germline): SGHNT, YENEEA. The ends lost 5 bases at V and 1 base at J; junction bases unmatched: 10. There are 16 residues in the CDR3. The CDR3 region is CASSRRERTGQETQYF. CDR3 DNA sequence: TGTGCCAGCAGCCGCAGAGAAAGGACAGGCCAAGAGACCCAGTACTTC.

This clone has only one observation. The chain joins TRBV12-2 to TRBJ1-6. TRBV12-2 is deemed a pseudogene. The CDR3 loop spans 18 amino acids. CDR3 residues: CASRSQTQAFTYNSPLHF. DNA for the CDR3: TGTGCAAGCCGGTCTCAAACTCAAGCCTTTACCTATAATTCACCCCTCCACTTT.

This clone was seen once. The V gene is TRBV7-8, the J gene TRBJ1-3; TRBD1 is a possible D gene (5 bases). The CDR3 runs 16 residues. Trimming removed 1 base at V and 7 bases at J, with 17 bases between. The germline V gene has CDR1 SGHVS and CDR2 FQNEAQ. CDR3 loop: CASSLGVAGSRNTIYF. Written as DNA, the CDR3 is TGTGCCAGCAGCTTAGGGGTCGCAGGGTCGCGTAACACCATATATTTT. Complete variable domain (other parts from reference TRBV7-8 and TRBJ1-3): GAGVSQSPRYKVAKRGQDVALRCDPISGHVSLFWYQQALGQGPEFLTYFQNEAQLDKSGLPSDRFFAERPEGSVSTLKIQRTQQEDSAVYLCASSLGVAGSRNTIYFGEGSWLTVV.

This clone was seen only once. In nucleotides, the CDR3 is TGCGCCAGCAGCCCAGACACCTATGGCTACACCTTC. Its protein product is CASSPDTYGYTF. The J gene is TRBJ1-2, the V gene TRBV5-1; D is unclear. Trimming shortened V by 4 bases and J by 4 bases, and 8 bases separated the two germline ends. CDR1 is SGHRS and CDR2 is YFSETQ in the germline V gene. This CDR3 has 12 residues.